The source of this T cell receptor (beta chain) is a study of blood T cell repertoires in COVID-19. Study overall: Acute-phase and convalescent COVID-19 samples originated in the United States, Italy and Spain.

Assay: immunoSEQ multiplex PCR; the TCRdb copy retains only in-frame clones and omits some. Of over 250,000 clones listed, under 95% are singletons. Individuals drawn from under 30 US areas were roughly 18 to 95 years old. Before being deemed recovered, Cohort 3 donors had two negative PCRs, clearance, or symptom resolution. Germline V CDR1 and CDR2: SGDLS, YYNGEE. This CDR3 comprises 19 residues. The ends lost 0 bases at V and 0 bases at J; junction bases unmatched: 5. This receptor was taken from a man between 60 and 75 years old who had recovered from COVID-19. The source material was PBMCs or T cells enriched from blood (not recorded which). The chain recombines TRBV9 with TRBJ2-1; 14 nucleotides match TRBD2. CDR3 sequence: CASSVDGTSGGFSYNEQFF. CDR3 coding DNA: TGTGCCAGCAGCGTAGATGGGACTAGCGGGGGTTTCTCCTACAATGAGCAGTTCTTC.